This T cell receptor (beta chain) is from a study of CD8 T cells in Susac syndrome. Study-wide results and caveats: In its TCR sequencing and HLA analysis, the study acknowledged that the number of individuals was relatively small.

The V segment lost 5 bases and the J segment 5 bases; nucleotides outside the gene matches: 6. The CDR3 runs to 14 residues. Note on this clonotype: Its antigen is not known.

An input of roughly 0.45 to 1 ug of RNA was subjected to reverse transcription using random hexamers. Amplification of TCR beta CDR3 used immunoSEQ multiplex PCR across 54 Vbeta and 13 Jbeta. TCRdb redid the calling of the immunoSEQ multiplex PCR reads with MiXCR, one entry per CDR3 protein. This sample has 140,000 or so distinct CDR3 sequences, with roughly 95% found just once. The sequenced sample was CD4+ T cells from PBMCs. The chain employs TRBV12-3 or TRBV12-4 and TRBJ2-7; the match to TRBD2 covers 10 bases. The source is a human donor in good health. As DNA, the CDR3 is TGTGCCAGCAGTCAGCGGGAGGGCCAGGACGAGCAGTACTTC. Translation: CASSQREGQDEQYF.